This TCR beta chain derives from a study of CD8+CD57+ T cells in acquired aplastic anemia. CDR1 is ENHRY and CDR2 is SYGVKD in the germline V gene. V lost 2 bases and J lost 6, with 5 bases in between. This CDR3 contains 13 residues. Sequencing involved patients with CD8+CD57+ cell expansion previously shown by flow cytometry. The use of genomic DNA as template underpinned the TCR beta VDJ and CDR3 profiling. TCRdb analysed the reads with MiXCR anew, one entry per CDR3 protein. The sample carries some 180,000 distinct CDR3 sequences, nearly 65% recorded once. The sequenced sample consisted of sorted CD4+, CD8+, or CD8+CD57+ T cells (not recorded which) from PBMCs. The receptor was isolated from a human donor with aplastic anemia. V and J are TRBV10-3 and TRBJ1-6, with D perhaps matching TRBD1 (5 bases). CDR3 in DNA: TGTGCCATCAGTGAGAGGGGTAATTCACCCCTCCACTTT. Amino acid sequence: CAISERGNSPLHF.